A selection of T cell receptor beta chains follows, all from one sample in a study of technical replicates of blood from several donors. Sequenced by immunoSEQ multiplex PCR; TCRdb stores in-frame clones only, minus some. The sample carries about 99,000 clones, approximately 95% recorded once. Source material: T cells isolated from PBMCs. The receptor source for this set is a human donor in good health. The CDR3 runs from the conserved cysteine through the conserved F or W. D genes are given only for firm matches. Not all rows give a size; the values are once, few, many and, for expanded clones, a class.

D gene	V gene	clone size	J gene	CDR3 protein	CDR3 DNA
TRBD2	TRBV5-1	NA	TRBJ2-3	CASRRFSGTSTDTQYF	TGCGCCAGCAGGAGGTTTAGCGGGACGAGCACAGATACGCAGTATTTT
NA	TRBV5-1	NA	TRBJ2-7	CASSLATGSYEQYF	TGCGCCAGCAGCTTAGCGACAGGCTCCTACGAGCAGTACTTC
NA	TRBV7-9	NA	TRBJ1-2	CASSPSQGNYGYTF	TGTGCCAGCAGCCCTTCTCAGGGGAACTATGGCTACACCTTC
NA	TRBV9	NA	TRBJ1-4	CARVRGEAEKLFF	TGTGCCAGGGTTCGGGGGGAGGCTGAAAAACTGTTTTTT
NA	TRBV27	once	TRBJ2-5	CASTPSRQETQYF	TGTGCCAGCACCCCCTCTCGCCAAGAGACCCAGTACTTC
NA	TRBV15	NA	TRBJ1-1	CATSKGRGMNTEAFF	TGTGCCACCAGCAAGGGCAGGGGCATGAACACTGAAGCTTTCTTT
TRBD1	TRBV10-2	NA	TRBJ1-5	CASSESGTGGGNQPQHF	TGCGCCAGCAGTGAGTCGGGGACAGGTGGTGGCAATCAGCCCCAGCATTTT
TRBD1	TRBV19	NA	TRBJ2-2	CASRVDRGNTGELFF	TGTGCCAGTAGAGTAGACAGGGGGAACACCGGGGAGCTGTTTTTT
TRBD2	TRBV11-2	NA	TRBJ2-1	CASSTGGVFYNEQFF	TGTGCCAGCAGCACGGGGGGGGTTTTCTACAATGAGCAGTTCTTC
TRBD1	TRBV18	NA	TRBJ1-2	CASSLTGQSPSNYGYTF	TGTGCCAGCTCACTTACGGGACAGTCTCCTTCTAACTATGGCTACACCTTC
TRBD2	TRBV19	NA	TRBJ2-3	CASSPGLVGHTQYF	TGTGCCAGTAGTCCCGGACTAGTCGGGCATACGCAGTATTTT
TRBD1	TRBV28	NA	TRBJ1-1	CASSFTGQGYTEAFF	TGTGCCAGCAGTTTCACCGGACAGGGATACACTGAAGCTTTCTTT
NA	TRBV6-6	NA	TRBJ1-1	CASGTDEAFF	TGTGCCAGCGGTACAGATGAAGCTTTCTTT
TRBD2	TRBV23-1	NA	TRBJ2-7	CASSQPRLAGRVYEQYF	TGCGCCAGCAGTCAACCGCGACTAGCGGGAAGGGTCTACGAGCAGTACTTC
NA	TRBV19	NA	TRBJ1-2	CASTMGPGALTRPAEVGDYGYTF	TGTGCCAGTACCATGGGCCCGGGAGCACTTACAAGGCCAGCCGAGGTCGGGGACTATGGCTACACCTTC
NA	TRBV7-8	NA	TRBJ2-3	CASMWPGLGADTQYF	TGTGCCAGCATGTGGCCGGGGTTAGGCGCAGATACGCAGTATTTT
NA	TRBV9	once	TRBJ1-2	CASSVEGKYGYTF	TGTGCCAGCAGCGTAGAGGGGAAATATGGCTACACCTTC
TRBD2	TRBV7-9	NA	TRBJ2-7	CASSPLRGAQREQYF	TGTGCCAGCAGCCCCCTGCGGGGGGCACAGCGAGAGCAGTACTTC
TRBD1	TRBV9	NA	TRBJ1-4	CASSPGQGSEKLFF	TGTGCCAGCAGCCCAGGACAGGGATCTGAAAAACTGTTTTTT
NA	TRBV10-3	NA	TRBJ2-7	CAISAGLSSYEQYF	TGTGCCATCAGCGCGGGACTCAGCTCCTACGAGCAGTACTTC
NA	TRBV13	NA	TRBJ1-2	CASSYNYGYTF	TGTGCCAGCAGTTATAACTATGGCTACACCTTC
NA	TRBV6-5	NA	TRBJ2-7	CASSHAAYEQYF	TGTGCCAGCAGCCACGCGGCCTACGAGCAGTACTTC
TRBD2	TRBV6-1	NA	TRBJ2-2	CASSGLAGGQGITGELFF	TGTGCCAGCAGTGGACTAGCGGGAGGGCAAGGGATTACCGGGGAGCTGTTTTTT
TRBD1	TRBV9	NA	TRBJ2-2	CASRRTGATGELFF	TGTGCCAGCAGGAGAACAGGGGCTACCGGGGAGCTGTTTTTT
NA	TRBV4-1	few	TRBJ1-1	CASSLTGMNTEAFF	TGCGCCAGCAGCCTAACGGGGATGAACACTGAAGCTTTCTTT
TRBD2	TRBV4-2	NA	TRBJ2-2	CASSQDGLAGSGELFF	TGTGCCAGCAGCCAAGACGGGCTAGCGGGGAGCGGGGAGCTGTTTTTT
TRBD2	TRBV5-5	NA	TRBJ2-7	CASTAGLAGAYEQYF	TGTGCCAGCACCGCCGGACTAGCGGGAGCCTACGAGCAGTACTTC
NA	TRBV28	NA	TRBJ2-7	CASTTIARHDYEQYF	TGTGCCAGCACAACCATAGCGAGACATGACTACGAGCAGTACTTC
TRBD2	TRBV4-2	NA	TRBJ2-3	CASSRIGTSGGDSTQYF	TGTGCCAGCAGCCGCATTGGGACTAGCGGGGGGGATAGCACGCAGTATTTT
TRBD2	TRBV9	NA	TRBJ2-1	CASSALTSGFNEQFF	TGTGCCAGCAGCGCGCTAACTAGCGGATTCAATGAGCAGTTCTTC
TRBD1	TRBV6-5	NA	TRBJ1-2	CASRPGQAVWLNTF	TGTGCCAGCAGGCCCGGACAGGCCGTATGGCTAAACACCTTC
NA	TRBV5-1	NA	TRBJ1-6	CASSFNRMGDNSPLHF	TGCGCCAGCAGCTTCAACCGAATGGGAGATAATTCACCCCTCCACTTT
NA	TRBV19	NA	TRBJ2-5	CASSIGLGSGETQYF	TGTGCCAGTAGTATAGGGTTAGGGAGCGGAGAGACCCAGTACTTC